Below are 30 T cell receptor beta chains sequenced from a single sample in a study of cytomegalovirus exposure and HLA in healthy donors. 60 Vbeta and 13 Jbeta primers were used in PCR. Only in-frame clones appear in the TCRdb table, and some are missing; sequencing was by immunoSEQ multiplex PCR. The sample lists about 160,000 clones, around three quarters seen once, with roughly 1% in the top ten. Material: PBMCs. These receptors were obtained from a woman in her 40s in good health and CMV-seronegative.

The V call is TRBV7-2, the J call TRBJ1-1, with 7 positions matching TRBD1. CDR3 size: 16 residues. Germline CDR1 reads SGHTA; CDR2 reads FQGNSA. The junction had 8 bases not matched to a gene; V was cut back by 4 bases and J by 0 bases. The CDR3 coding sequence is TGTGCCAGCAGCTATCAATCAGGGGGATTGAACACTGAAGCTTTCTTT. Translated, it gives CASSYQSGGLNTEAFF.

This clone appeared once. The rearrangement joins TRBV10-3 to TRBJ2-7; possibly TRBD2 for D (5 bases). Trimming shortened V by 8 bases and J by 0 bases, and 14 bases separated the two germline ends. CDR1 and CDR2 (germline): ENHRY, SYGVKD. The CDR3 runs 14 residues. The CDR3 nucleotides read TGTGCCATCGGTCGGGGAGCACCCTCCTACGAGCAGTACTTC. It codes for CAIGRGAPSYEQYF.

CDR3 bases: TGCGCCAGCAGCTTGGAGGAGGGCCTCTCCAATGAGCAGTTCTTC. As protein: CASSLEEGLSNEQFF. This chain joins TRBV5-1 and TRBJ2-1, with D maybe TRBD2 (6 bases). CDR1 and CDR2 (germline): SGHRS, YFSETQ. The V gene lost 0 bases and the J gene lost 6 bases, with 13 bases spanning the gap. The CDR3 spans 15 residues.

This chain uses TRBV6-1 with TRBJ1-5; D gene ambiguous. CDR1 is MNHNS and CDR2 is SASEGT in the germline V gene. V dropped 5 bases and J dropped 2 bases, with 7 bases sitting between them. This CDR3 is built from 13 residues. CDR3: CASSRQGNQPQHF. The CDR3 coding sequence is TGTGCCAGCAGTCGGCAGGGCAATCAGCCCCAGCATTTT.

The chain combines TRBV11-2 with TRBJ2-7; tentatively, D is TRBD2 (6 bases). V was cut by 4 bases and J by 5 bases, with 12 bases left in between. The germline gives CDR1 SGHAT, CDR2 FQNNGV. The CDR3 covers 13 residues. DNA for the CDR3: TGTGCCAGCAGCTCCGGGACTTCCCACGAGCAGTACTTC. This translates into CASSSGTSHEQYF.

The rearrangement joins TRBV2 to TRBJ2-5; 8 bases align to TRBD2. CDR3 size: 12 residues. J gave up 7 bases and V 7 bases, and 5 bases lay outside the gene matches. The germline gives CDR1 SNHLY, CDR2 FYNNEI. CDR3 bases: TGTGCCAGCAACCGGGAGGGGGGGACCCAGTACTTC. It encodes CASNREGGTQYF.

The chain links TRBV9 to TRBJ2-1; D is perhaps TRBD2 (5 bases). The CDR3 is 13 amino acids. CDR1 is SGDLS, CDR2 YYNGEE, per germline. V was pared by 3 bases and J by 8 bases, with 12 bases between. CDR3 amino acids: CASSEDPDYEQFF. The CDR3 DNA reads as TGTGCCAGCAGCGAGGACCCGGACTATGAGCAGTTCTTC.

With respect to this clone: Other DNA variants within this sample encode the same CDR3. The chain recombines TRBV5-1 with TRBJ2-5; 11 bases agree with TRBD2. CDR3 size: 16 residues. Losses at the gene ends were 0 bases for V and 5 bases for J; bases not matched to a gene: 6. Germline V gives CDR1 SGHRS, CDR2 YFSETQ. The CDR3 loop reads CASSLGLAGLQETQYF. In nucleotides, the CDR3 is TGCGCCAGCAGCTTGGGACTAGCGGGACTTCAGGAGACCCAGTACTTC.

The rearrangement links TRBV11-3 to TRBJ1-1; D is possibly TRBD1 (6 bases). This CDR3 is 16 amino acids long. V was trimmed by 0 bases and J by 1 base, leaving 12 bases between them. The V gene's germline CDR1 is SGHNT and CDR2 YENEEA. CDR3 in amino acids: CASSLDGGRANTEAFF. CDR3 in DNA: TGTGCCAGCAGCTTAGATGGGGGCAGGGCGAACACTGAAGCTTTCTTT.

The genes are TRBV6-1 and TRBJ1-5; maybe TRBD1 (6 bases). The CDR3 is made up of 14 amino acids. V lost 3 bases, J lost 6 bases, and 12 bases lay in between. Looked up from germline, CDR1 is MNHNS and CDR2 is SASEGT. This chain's CDR3 is CASSEADRFQPQHF. CDR3 DNA: TGTGCCAGCAGTGAGGCCGACAGGTTTCAGCCCCAGCATTTT.

This chain uses TRBV9 with TRBJ2-7; the D gene is possibly TRBD2 (8 bases). Trimming pared 4 bases from V and 1 base from J, leaving 18 bases between. In germline, CDR1 is SGDLS, CDR2 YYNGEE. The CDR3 loop spans 16 amino acids. The CDR3 reads CASSPGGGQWSYEQYF. The CDR3 DNA reads TGTGCCAGCAGCCCCGGGGGGGGACAGTGGTCCTACGAGCAGTACTTC.

This sequence joins TRBV5-1 and TRBJ1-3; the match to TRBD1 covers 7 bases. Germline lookup yields CDR1 SGHRS and CDR2 YFSETQ. The J segment lost 7 bases and the V segment lost 0 bases, leaving 10 bases of the junction unmatched. This CDR3 is 16 amino acids long. CDR3 DNA: TGCGCCAGCAGCTTGGCCGGGGGACAGAGGGGCAACACCATATATTTT. Translated, it gives CASSLAGGQRGNTIYF.

V usage is TRBV2 and J usage is TRBJ2-7; 8 nucleotides agree with TRBD2. The CDR3 has 15 amino acids. V trimming: 5 bases; J trimming: 4 bases; junction bases outside the gene matches: 10. Germline CDR1 is SNHLY and CDR2 is FYNNEI. The CDR3 here is CASSSTSGRRYEQYF. Written as DNA, the CDR3 is TGTGCCAGCAGTTCCACTAGCGGAAGACGGTACGAGCAGTACTTC.

V usage is TRBV30 and J usage is TRBJ1-5; D may be TRBD1 (5 bases). Germline lookup yields CDR1 GTSNPN and CDR2 SVGIG (reference sequence). Trimming removed 2 bases at V and 6 bases at J, with 11 bases between. This CDR3 has 13 residues. Here the CDR3 reads CAWSLGGFQPQHF. The CDR3 DNA sequence: TGTGCCTGGAGTTTGGGGGGGTTTCAGCCCCAGCATTTT.

The chain links TRBV6-1 to TRBJ1-1, with 11 bases identical to TRBD1. The junction had 7 bases not matched to a gene; V was cut back by 2 bases and J by 5 bases. Germline lookup yields CDR1 MNHNS and CDR2 SASEGT. This CDR3 is 16 amino acids long. The CDR3 nucleotides are TGTGCCAGCAGTGAACTACGGACAGGGGGCAGGACTGAAGCTTTCTTT. This translates into CASSELRTGGRTEAFF.

This chain connects TRBV18 to TRBJ2-2; no clear D. Trimming took 5 bases from V and 4 from J, leaving 8 bases between them. The CDR3 is 13 amino acids. Germline V gene lookup returns CDR1 KGHSH and CDR2 LQKENI. Written as DNA, the CDR3 is TGTGCCAGCTCAGGTAGCAGCACCGGGGAGCTGTTTTTT. Amino acid sequence: CASSGSSTGELFF.

As to this clone: The sample has other DNA sequences that encode this CDR3 too. The chain couples TRBV9 to TRBJ2-2; a weak D match, TRBD2 (5 bases). V lost 0 bases and J lost 4, with 7 bases in between. The CDR3 covers 14 residues. CDR1 is SGDLS, CDR2 YYNGEE, per germline. The CDR3 loop reads CASSVGGGTGELFF. DNA of the CDR3: TGTGCCAGCAGCGTAGGTGGAGGCACCGGGGAGCTGTTTTTT.

The chain combines TRBV5-1 with TRBJ2-7, with 8 positions matching TRBD2. The junction had 2 bases not matched to a gene; V was cut back by 0 bases and J by 3 bases. This CDR3 comprises 14 residues. In germline, CDR1 is SGHRS, CDR2 YFSETQ. The CDR3 here is CASSLAGGDYEQYF. The CDR3 region has the DNA TGCGCCAGCAGCTTGGCGGGGGGGGACTACGAGCAGTACTTC.

A single count supports this clone. The chain uses TRBV11-2 and TRBJ2-2; 12 bases fit TRBD2. The CDR3 consists of 18 residues. CDR1 and CDR2 (germline): SGHAT, FQNNGV. Trimming at V came to 1 base and at J to 4 bases, leaving 7 bases not matched to a gene. The CDR3 bases are TGTGCCAGCAGCTTAGGACTAGCGGGAGCGGGTGGCACCGGGGAGCTGTTTTTT. Protein: CASSLGLAGAGGTGELFF.

The chain recombines TRBV6-5 with TRBJ1-2, with 9 bases fitting TRBD1. Trimming took 6 bases from V and 4 from J; bases not matched to a gene: 6. CDR3 length equals 14 residues. Looked up from germline, CDR1 is MNHEY and CDR2 is SVGAGI. The CDR3 loop is CASSRDRAVYGYTF. The CDR3 bases are TGTGCCAGCAGCCGGGACAGGGCGGTCTATGGCTACACCTTC.

The chain has TRBV6-1 and TRBJ1-3, with D hard to call. The CDR3 is 15 amino acids. Trimming took off 3 bases at V and 0 bases at J, with 9 bases between the two ends. Germline CDR1 MNHNS, CDR2 SASEGT. The CDR3 DNA reads as TGTGCCAGCAGTGATGACACGTACTCTGGAAACACCATATATTTT. As protein: CASSDDTYSGNTIYF.

The rearrangement joins TRBV29-1 to TRBJ2-2; TRBD2 agrees at 10 bases. This CDR3 has 21 residues. The junction had 23 bases not matched to a gene; V was cut back by 0 bases and J by 7 bases. Per the germline V gene, CDR1 is SQVTM and CDR2 is ANQGSEA. In DNA, the CDR3 is TGCAGCGTTGAAGATCGTGGGGGAAGAAGGTCTAGCGGGAGACGAGGCGGGGAGCTGTTTTTT. This encodes CSVEDRGGRRSSGRRGGELFF.

V usage is TRBV18 and J usage is TRBJ2-1, with 7 bases lining up with TRBD1. The V gene's germline CDR1 is KGHSH and CDR2 LQKENI. The V segment lost 0 bases and the J segment 6 bases; nucleotides outside the gene matches: 8. This CDR3 has 16 residues. CDR3 sequence reads: CASSPPGTEFGNEQFF. The CDR3 DNA reads as TGTGCCAGCTCACCACCAGGGACAGAGTTTGGCAATGAGCAGTTCTTC.

This chain connects TRBV2 to TRBJ2-5; 10 bases align to TRBD1. The CDR3 contains 15 residues. V lost 6 bases and J lost 2; bases outside the gene matches: 6. The germline gives CDR1 SNHLY, CDR2 FYNNEI. The CDR3 nucleotides read TGTGCCAGCAGACATCCGGGACAGGGGCAAGAGACCCAGTACTTC. Its protein product is CASRHPGQGQETQYF.

V usage is TRBV27 and J usage is TRBJ2-5; D perhaps matches TRBD1 (5 bases). Looked up from germline, CDR1 is MNHEY and CDR2 is SMNVEV (reference sequence). V lost 2 bases to trimming and J lost 5 bases, with 12 bases between them. The CDR3 runs 14 residues. CDR3 sequence (DNA): TGTGCCAGCAGTTTAGTGGGGCCTAGGGAGACCCAGTACTTC. This sequence encodes CASSLVGPRETQYF.

This clone was seen only a few times. The chain has TRBV12-5 and TRBJ2-5; 8 bases are a match to TRBD1. V lost 0 bases to trimming and J lost 9 bases; unmatched junction nucleotides: 12. Per germline, CDR1 LGHNT and CDR2 FRNRAP. This CDR3 is 16 amino acids long. The CDR3 protein is CASGLVLSRGPSSQYF. CDR3 nucleotides: TGTGCTAGTGGTTTGGTACTGTCCAGGGGGCCATCGTCCCAGTACTTC.

Points on this clone: One junction end does not reproduce the germline sequence, and a read error may be involved. Other DNA sequences in this specimen translate into the identical CDR3. The V call is TRBV28, the J call TRBJ1-1; maybe TRBD1 (5 bases). The V gene's germline CDR1 is MDHEN and CDR2 SYDVKM. The CDR3 runs to 14 residues. DNA for the CDR3: TGTGCCAGTAGTTTAGGGACTCAATACACTGAAGCTTTCTTT. This encodes CASSLGTQYTEAFF. The whole variable domain, remainder taken from reference TRBV28 and TRBJ1-1, is DVKVTQSSRYLVKRTGEKVFLECVQDMDHENMFWYRQDPGLGLRLIYFSYDVKMKEKGDIPEGYSVSREKKERFSLILESASTNQTSMYLCASSLGTQYTEAFFGQGTRLTVV.

This clone was observed a few times. The V gene is TRBV29-1, the J gene TRBJ2-3; a weak D match, TRBD1 (6 bases). Germline CDR1 reads SQVTM; CDR2 reads ANQGSEA. The CDR3 has 14 residues. Trimming removed 1 base from V and 1 base from J, with 9 bases in between. Here the CDR3 DNA reads TGCAGCGTTGAAGGCCCAGGGGGCACAGATACGCAGTATTTT. It codes for CSVEGPGGTDTQYF.

V usage is TRBV28 and J usage is TRBJ1-2; maybe TRBD1 (5 bases). Germline CDR1 is MDHEN and CDR2 is SYDVKM. V was trimmed by 5 bases and J by 4 bases, leaving 5 bases between them. The CDR3 sequence is 11 residues long. The CDR3 DNA is TGTGCCAGCAGTCAGGGCTATGGCTACACCTTC. It yields the protein CASSQGYGYTF.

The chain employs TRBV7-9 and TRBJ2-3, with a tentative D call TRBD2 (5 bases). CDR1 is SEHNR, CDR2 FQNEAQ, per germline (reference sequence). Trimming stripped 1 base from V and 2 bases from J, with 16 bases between. The CDR3 is 17 residues long. In DNA form, the CDR3 reads TGTGCCAGCAGCTTAGGTTGGTCCAGCGGATACACAGATACGCAGTATTTT. Translated: CASSLGWSSGYTDTQYF.